The 4 T cell receptor beta chains listed next were all sequenced from one sample in a study of T-cell memory formation after mild COVID-19. TCRdb re-derived calls from the 5' RACE reads in MiXCR, one entry per CDR3 protein. This sample has 120,000 or so distinct CDR3 sequences, with approximately 17% found just once. The sample comprised PBMCs or a T cell subset sorted from them (not recorded which). These receptors came from a man between 18 and 29 years old who had mild COVID-19 (a few samples of this study predate the infection). Cell type and time point are not known.

This clonotype occurred many times. The rearrangement joins TRBV12-3 or TRBV12-4 to TRBJ1-1; D call uncertain. The CDR3 extends over 13 amino acids. With 0 bases removed from V and 4 bases from J, the gap between germline ends came to 6 bases. The CDR3 DNA follows: TGTGCCAGCAGTTTAGCGTCAGGCACTGAAGCTTTCTTT. Translating it yields CASSLASGTEAFF.

The V and J genes are TRBV20-1 and TRBJ2-5; a weak D match, TRBD2 (5 bases). V lost 3 bases and J 9 bases, leaving 17 bases between the germline ends. Germline V gene sequence: CDR1 DFQATT, CDR2 SNEGSKA (reference sequence). The CDR3 contains 13 residues. In DNA form, the CDR3 reads TGCAGTGCTAGGGCCCCGGGCGCCGGGGCCCAGTACTTC. It specifies CSARAPGAGAQYF.

The chain recombines TRBV5-1 with TRBJ2-1; D not certain. V was pared by 0 bases and J by 12 bases, with 13 bases between. Germline CDR1 reads SGHRS; CDR2 reads YFSETQ. This CDR3 contains 13 residues. CDR3: CASSLEATFRQFF. CDR3 nucleotide sequence: TGCGCCAGCAGCTTGGAGGCAACCTTTAGGCAGTTCTTC.

This clonotype was seen at least ten times. J is TRBJ2-5 and V is TRBV4-1; no firm D call. The germline CDR1 and CDR2 sequences are MGHRA and YSYEKL. CDR3 length: 12 residues. V was clipped by 4 bases and J by 2 bases, with 5 bases between them. The CDR3 region has the DNA TGCGCCAGCAGCCTCCGGCAAGAGACCCAGTACTTC. Its translation: CASSLRQETQYF.